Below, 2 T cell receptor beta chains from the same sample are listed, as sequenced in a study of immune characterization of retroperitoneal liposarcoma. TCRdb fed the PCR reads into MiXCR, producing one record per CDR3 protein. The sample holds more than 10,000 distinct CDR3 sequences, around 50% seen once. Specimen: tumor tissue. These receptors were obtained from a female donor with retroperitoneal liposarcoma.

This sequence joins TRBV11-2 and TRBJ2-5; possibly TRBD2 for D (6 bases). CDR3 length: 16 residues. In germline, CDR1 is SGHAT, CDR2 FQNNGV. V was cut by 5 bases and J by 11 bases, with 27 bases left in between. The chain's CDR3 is CASSLVGGSGYNEQYF. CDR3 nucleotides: TGTGCCAGCAGCCTGGTGGGTGGGAGCGGGTACAATGAGCAGTACTTC.

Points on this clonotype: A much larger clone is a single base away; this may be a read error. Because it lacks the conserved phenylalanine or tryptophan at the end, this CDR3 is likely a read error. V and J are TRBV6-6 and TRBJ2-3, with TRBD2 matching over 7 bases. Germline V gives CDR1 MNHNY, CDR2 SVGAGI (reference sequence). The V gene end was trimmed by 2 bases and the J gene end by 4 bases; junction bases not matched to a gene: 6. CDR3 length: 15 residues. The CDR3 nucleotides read TGTGCCAGCAGTTACAAAGCGGGATGGTCAGATACGCAGTATTCT. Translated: CASSYKAGWSDTQYS.